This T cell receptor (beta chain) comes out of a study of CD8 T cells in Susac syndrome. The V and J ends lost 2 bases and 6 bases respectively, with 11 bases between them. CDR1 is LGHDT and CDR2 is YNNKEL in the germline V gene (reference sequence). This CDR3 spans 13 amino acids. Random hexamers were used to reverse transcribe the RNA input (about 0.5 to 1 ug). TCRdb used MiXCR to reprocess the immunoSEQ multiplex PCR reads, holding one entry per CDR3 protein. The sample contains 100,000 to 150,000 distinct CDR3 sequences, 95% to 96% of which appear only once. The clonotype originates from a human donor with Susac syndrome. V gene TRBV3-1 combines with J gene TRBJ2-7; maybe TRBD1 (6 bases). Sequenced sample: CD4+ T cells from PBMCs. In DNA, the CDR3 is TGTGCCAGCAGCCAAAACACAGGGCTCGAGCAGTACTTC. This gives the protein CASSQNTGLEQYF.